This T cell receptor (beta chain) originates from a study of response to subunit inactivated influenza vaccine. MiXCR, applied by TCRdb to the RT-PCR reads, yields one record per CDR3 protein. The sample consists of 500,000 or so distinct CDR3 sequences, 11% of them appearing once. CDR3 size: 15 residues. V lost 3 bases and J 1 base, leaving 13 bases between the germline ends. Germline loops: CDR1 MGHDK, CDR2 SYGVNS. Concerning this clonotype itself: Its antigen is currently unknown.

Study findings and constraints: Authors suggested each seasonal influenza vaccination recruits few new T cells.

J is TRBJ2-7 and V is TRBV25-1; D possibly matches TRBD1 or TRBD2 (5 bases each). Sequencing was performed on PBMCs from blood, taken more than 35 days after vaccination. This clonotype was obtained from a man aged 45-65 years who received an inactivated influenza vaccine. Written as DNA, the CDR3 is TGTGCCAGCAGTGATATCCGGGACGCATCCTACGAGCAGTACTTC. It translates to CASSDIRDASYEQYF.